The next 18 T cell receptor beta chains were all read from a single sample in a study of T cells after yellow fever vaccination. TCRdb ran MiXCR on the 5' RACE reads and lists one entry per CDR3 protein. The repertoire has approximately 510,000 distinct CDR3 sequences, 20% to 25% of them found once; the top ten carry approximately 16%. The specimen was PBMCs, collected 20 to 25 days after the first yellow fever vaccination. The origin of the receptors is a man younger than 35 who received the YFV17D yellow fever vaccine.

This clonotype appeared a few times. The chain links TRBV27 to TRBJ2-1; 8 bases line up with TRBD1. Trimming cost V 1 base and J 9 bases; bases outside gene matches: 11. Germline assignment: CDR1 MNHEY and CDR2 SMNVEV (reference sequence). This CDR3 region has 16 residues. CDR3: CASSLFSPTGVTEQFF. DNA for the CDR3: TGTGCCAGCAGTTTATTCTCACCGACAGGGGTTACTGAGCAGTTCTTC.

The chain has TRBV7-9 and TRBJ1-1; D remains ambiguous. The CDR3 totals 11 residues. The ends were cut back, 5 bases at V and 5 bases at J, with 6 bases in the middle. Germline CDR1 and CDR2: SEHNR and FQNEAQ (reference sequence). The CDR3 region has the DNA TGTGCCAGCAGCCGGGAGACTGAAGCTTTCTTT. Translating it yields CASSRETEAFF.

This clonotype was detected ten times or more. The rearrangement links TRBV19 to TRBJ1-2, with D possibly TRBD1 on 5 matching bases. The V end was cut by 3 bases, the J end by 7 bases, with 18 bases between. The CDR3 has 15 residues. The germline V gene has CDR1 LNHDA and CDR2 SQIVND (reference sequence). The CDR3 sequence: CASSIQGGRARGYTF. The CDR3 nucleotides are TGTGCCAGTAGTATCCAGGGAGGACGAGCTCGTGGCTACACCTTC.

The sample holds a few counts of this clonotype. CDR3 loop: CASNGVNLNTGELFF. The CDR3, as DNA: TGTGCCAGTAACGGGGTGAACCTGAACACCGGGGAGCTGTTTTTT. The genes are TRBV19 and TRBJ2-2, with D perhaps TRBD2 (5 bases). The CDR3 extends over 15 amino acids. Germline CDR1 LNHDA, CDR2 SQIVND (reference sequence). Trimming pared 7 bases from V and 1 base from J, leaving 13 bases between.

This clonotype came up many times. The CDR3 DNA reads TGTGCCTGGAGTCTTGGGGGGAATGAGCAGTTCTTC. It yields the protein CAWSLGGNEQFF. The chain is built from TRBV30 and TRBJ2-1; possibly TRBD2 for D (6 bases). With 2 bases removed from V and 7 bases from J, the gap between germline ends came to 9 bases. The CDR3 contains 12 residues. Germline V gene lookup returns CDR1 GTSNPN and CDR2 SVGIG (reference sequence).

The gene calls are TRBV6-2 or TRBV6-3 and TRBJ2-2; D gene ambiguous. V shed 0 bases and J shed 0 bases, with 14 bases lying between them. CDR1 and CDR2 from the germline V gene are MNHEY and SVGEGT. This CDR3 is built from 18 residues. The CDR3 DNA is TGTGCCAGCAGTTACTCGATAAAGCCCTTCGCGAACACCGGGGAGCTGTTTTTT. Protein sequence: CASSYSIKPFANTGELFF.

The V gene is TRBV11-2, the J gene TRBJ2-7; a possible D gene is TRBD1 (5 bases). Trimming left V 0 bases short and J 7 bases short, with 13 bases between. Looked up from germline, CDR1 is SGHAT and CDR2 is FQNNGV. The CDR3 runs 14 residues. CDR3 in DNA: TGTGCCAGCAGCTTAGAAACAGGTTTCGTGGAGCAGTACTTC. Translation gives CASSLETGFVEQYF. Using reference TRBV11-2 and TRBJ2-7 for the parts outside the CDR3, the full variable domain is EAGVAQSPRYKIIEKRQSVAFWCNPISGHATLYWYQQILGQGPKLLIQFQNNGVVDDSQLPKDRFSAERLKGVDSTLKIQPAKLEDSAVYLCASSLETGFVEQYFGPGTRLTVT.

J is TRBJ1-1 and V is TRBV27, with D unresolved. The germline V gene has CDR1 MNHEY and CDR2 SMNVEV (reference sequence). V was trimmed by 5 bases and J by 5 bases, leaving 21 bases between them. This CDR3 has 16 residues. CDR3 sequence reads: CASSTTWGNSGTEAFF. CDR3 sequence (DNA): TGTGCCAGCAGTACAACATGGGGTAATTCGGGGACTGAAGCTTTCTTT.

The chain uses TRBV6-2 or TRBV6-3 and TRBJ1-1, with TRBD1 matching 8 bases. Germline trimming cut 4 bases from V and 1 base from J; bases unmatched to any gene: 2. CDR1 and CDR2 (germline): MNHEY, SVGEGT. CDR3 length: 14 residues. The CDR3 DNA is TGTGCCAGCAGTTTGGACAGGGAGAACACTGAAGCTTTCTTT. Its translation: CASSLDRENTEAFF.

The chain is built from TRBV14 and TRBJ1-6; D is unclear. The germline gives CDR1 SGHDN, CDR2 FVKESK. V lost 3 bases and J 1 base, leaving 10 bases between the germline ends. The CDR3 has 16 amino acids. In nucleotides, the CDR3 is TGTGCCAGCAGCCAGGCAGTGAGATCCTATAATTCACCCCTCCACTTT. Translated: CASSQAVRSYNSPLHF.

This clonotype showed up just a few times. The chain employs TRBV20-1 and TRBJ1-2, with 8 bases that match TRBD1. V lost 1 base and J lost 0; bases outside the gene matches: 10. Germline V gene sequence: CDR1 DFQATT, CDR2 SNEGSKA (reference sequence). CDR3 length: 17 amino acids. Written as DNA, the CDR3 is TGCAGTGCTAGAGGGACAGGGAATGCGGGGGCTAACTATGGCTACACCTTC. Translated: CSARGTGNAGANYGYTF.

This clonotype has more than one count but fewer than ten. The chain employs TRBV5-1 and TRBJ2-7, with 7 bases lining up with TRBD1. The CDR3 runs to 15 residues. Trimming at V came to 4 bases and at J to 0 bases, leaving 7 bases not matched to a gene. Germline V gene sequence: CDR1 SGHRS, CDR2 YFSETQ. CDR3 residues: CASSPTGASSYEQYV. Written as DNA, the CDR3 is TGCGCCAGCAGCCCTACAGGGGCTAGCTCCTACGAGCAGTACGTC.

A remark on this clonotype: Germline and junction disagree at one end, which may indicate a read error. This chain uses TRBV25-1 with TRBJ2-7, with D possibly matching TRBD2 (6 bases). Germline V CDR1 and CDR2: MGHDK, SYGVNS. This CDR3 contains 12 residues. The CDR3 DNA is TGTGCCAGCAGTCGGGGGTACTACGAGCTGTACTTC. It translates to CASSRGYYELYF.

The chain uses TRBV10-3 and TRBJ2-7, with 10 positions matching TRBD1. The J segment lost 3 bases and the V segment lost 0 bases, leaving 2 bases of the junction unmatched. The CDR3 is 15 amino acids. CDR1 ENHRY and CDR2 SYGVKD come from the germline V gene. CDR3 DNA sequence: TGTGCCATCAGTGAGTCGACAGGGGGCATCTACGAGCAGTACTTC. It specifies CAISESTGGIYEQYF.

This clonotype was seen more than once but under ten times. The chain links TRBV5-1 to TRBJ2-7, with D perhaps TRBD2 (6 bases). The CDR3 runs to 14 residues. Germline V gives CDR1 SGHRS, CDR2 YFSETQ. Trimming pared 0 bases from V and 4 bases from J, leaving 11 bases between. The CDR3 spells CASSLGAGTYEQYV. The CDR3 nucleotides read TGCGCCAGCAGCTTGGGCGCCGGGACTTACGAGCAGTACGTC.

This clonotype was counted many times. The chain employs TRBV6-2 or TRBV6-3 and TRBJ2-7; D remains ambiguous. Between the trimmed V and J ends, which lost 2 bases and 2 bases, there was a span of 10 bases. The germline V gene encodes CDR1 MNHEY and CDR2 SVGEGT. The CDR3 length is 14 residues. The chain's CDR3 is CASSYAGGAYEQYV. CDR3 nucleotide sequence: TGTGCCAGCAGTTACGCTGGTGGGGCCTACGAGCAGTACGTC.

This clonotype was detected a few times. The chain uses TRBV4-3 and TRBJ2-7; the D is unclear. Looked up from germline, CDR1 is LGHNA and CDR2 is YSLEER. CDR3 length: 18 amino acids. Trimming pared 2 bases from V and 2 bases from J, leaving 22 bases between. This CDR3 is CASSQKVAVAGTAYEQYF. The CDR3 DNA reads TGCGCCAGCAGCCAAAAGGTTGCTGTGGCAGGCACTGCCTACGAGCAGTACTTC.

The chain uses TRBV19 and TRBJ2-7, with 7 bases aligning to TRBD1. With V trimmed by 6 bases and J by 3 bases, 14 bases remained unmatched. This CDR3 is built from 16 residues. CDR1 is LNHDA, CDR2 SQIVND, per germline (reference sequence). As DNA, the CDR3 is TGTGCCAGTAGCGCCCACCCCGGGACAGCATTCTACGAGCAGTACGTC. Translation gives CASSAHPGTAFYEQYV.